One sample yielded the 30 T cell receptor beta chains listed below, sequenced in a study of shared clonotypes between healthy human individuals. The table came from immunoSEQ multiplex PCR; TCRdb's copy has only in-frame clones and leaves some out. The data contain about 2.4 million clones, approximately 93% of them singletons. Sample: naive CD4+ T cells from PBMCs. As for subset: CD45RA+ positively selected. The receptors come from a man aged 18 to 30 in good health. Some clones in this sample may be carry-over from other donors' samples.

This rearrangement joins TRBV7-2 to TRBJ1-5; the D gene is possibly TRBD1 (5 bases). This CDR3 has 18 residues. Germline loops: CDR1 SGHTA, CDR2 FQGNSA. V dropped 5 bases and J dropped 2 bases, with 22 bases sitting between them. CDR3 sequence: CASSAGRAGPSGNQPQHF. For the CDR3, the DNA is TGTGCCAGCAGCGCCGGCCGGGCGGGGCCTTCGGGCAATCAGCCCCAGCATTTT. Drawing the rest from reference TRBV7-2 and TRBJ1-5, the complete variable domain is GAGVSQSPSNKVTEKGKDVELRCDPISGHTALYWYRQSLGQGLEFLIYFQGNSAPDKSGLPSDRFSAERTGGSVSTLTIQRTQQEDSAVYLCASSAGRAGPSGNQPQHFGDGTRLSIL.

The rearrangement uses TRBV19 and TRBJ1-5; D call uncertain. Trimming cost V 5 bases and J 3 bases, with 14 bases left between them. In germline, CDR1 is LNHDA, CDR2 SQIVND (reference sequence). The CDR3 has 15 residues. The DNA of the CDR3 is TGTGCCAGTAGTGGAGCAAATACCTTCAATCAGCCCCAGCATTTT. The encoded protein is CASSGANTFNQPQHF.

The chain recombines TRBV18 with TRBJ2-2, with D tentatively TRBD1 (5 bases). V lost 3 bases and J 1 base, leaving 15 bases between the germline ends. The CDR3 runs 17 residues. In germline, CDR1 is KGHSH, CDR2 LQKENI. CDR3 region: CASSPNIPTENTGELFF. The CDR3, as DNA: TGTGCCAGCTCACCCAACATACCGACAGAGAACACCGGGGAGCTGTTTTTT.

V usage is TRBV7-2 and J usage is TRBJ1-5, with 7 bases fitting TRBD1. The CDR3 is made up of 15 amino acids. J gave up 6 bases and V 5 bases, and 10 bases lay outside the gene matches. The V gene's germline CDR1 is SGHTA and CDR2 FQGNSA. CDR3 DNA: TGTGCCAGCAGCCCCCAGGGGGGGCCGCTTCAGCCCCAGCATTTT. It is translated as CASSPQGGPLQPQHF. Combining the CDR3 with reference TRBV7-2 and TRBJ1-5 gives the whole variable domain GAGVSQSPSNKVTEKGKDVELRCDPISGHTALYWYRQSLGQGLEFLIYFQGNSAPDKSGLPSDRFSAERTGGSVSTLTIQRTQQEDSAVYLCASSPQGGPLQPQHFGDGTRLSIL.

The table lists this clone with a count of one. The J gene is TRBJ2-1, the V gene TRBV6-1, with TRBD2 matching 15 bases. The V segment lost 2 bases and the J segment 8 bases; nucleotides outside the gene matches: 13. Germline CDR1 MNHNS, CDR2 SASEGT. This CDR3 is 19 amino acids long. The CDR3 nucleotides read TGTGCCAGCAGTGAAATGGGGACTAGCGGGGGGATACTGAGGGATGAGCAGTTCTTC. The encoded protein is CASSEMGTSGGILRDEQFF.

V gene TRBV7-2 combines with J gene TRBJ2-1; the D is unclear. Germline CDR1 SGHTA, CDR2 FQGNSA. This CDR3 spans 16 amino acids. V was shortened by 5 bases and J by 0 bases, with 14 bases between the two germline ends. The CDR3 nucleotides are TGTGCCAGCAGCCCTAGGACCGCTAGCTCCTACAATGAGCAGTTCTTC. Its protein is CASSPRTASSYNEQFF.

The genes are TRBV18 and TRBJ1-1, with TRBD1 matching 9 bases. The trim removed 4 bases at V and 5 bases at J, leaving 8 bases unmatched. There are 15 residues in the CDR3. CDR1 is KGHSH and CDR2 is LQKENI in the germline V gene. The CDR3 DNA reads TGTGCCAGCTCACTAGGGACAGGGACAATAACTGAAGCTTTCTTT. Translated, it gives CASSLGTGTITEAFF.

The chain carries TRBV9 and TRBJ1-3; D unresolved. Germline V CDR1 and CDR2: SGDLS, YYNGEE. With 0 bases removed from V and 2 bases from J, the gap between germline ends came to 12 bases. This CDR3 spans 16 amino acids. The CDR3 reads CASSVEESRTGNTIYF. In nucleotides, the CDR3 is TGTGCCAGCAGCGTAGAGGAGTCCCGGACTGGAAACACCATATATTTT.

The chain employs TRBV29-1 and TRBJ1-1; TRBD1 matches 7 bases. The CDR3 runs to 13 residues. The trim removed 2 bases at V and 6 bases at J, leaving 6 bases unmatched. CDR1 is SQVTM and CDR2 is ANQGSEA in the germline V gene. CDR3: CSVEIGQVSEAFF. DNA of the CDR3: TGCAGCGTTGAAATCGGACAGGTCTCTGAAGCTTTCTTT.

This rearrangement joins TRBV5-1 to TRBJ2-1, with TRBD2 identical over 7 bases. Unmatched junction bases numbered 5, after V lost 3 bases and J lost 5 bases. The CDR3 totals 14 residues. Germline V gene sequence: CDR1 SGHRS, CDR2 YFSETQ. This CDR3 reads CASSSGLFNNEQFF. CDR3 nucleotides: TGCGCCAGCAGCTCGGGACTATTTAACAATGAGCAGTTCTTC.

The V gene is TRBV5-1, the J gene TRBJ1-4; D uncertain. The germline V and J ends were trimmed by 2 bases and 0 bases, with 14 bases remaining between them. This CDR3 is built from 17 residues. Germline V CDR1 and CDR2: SGHRS, YFSETQ. This CDR3 is CASSFTPSESTNEKLFF. As DNA, the CDR3 is TGCGCCAGCAGCTTTACCCCGTCAGAGTCAACTAATGAAAAACTGTTTTTT.

In regard to this clone: Other DNA variants within this sample encode the same CDR3. This sequence joins TRBV5-1 and TRBJ2-3; no clear D gene. V dropped 0 bases and J dropped 0 bases, with 8 bases sitting between them. Germline CDR1 SGHRS, CDR2 YFSETQ. The CDR3 runs 15 residues. In DNA, the CDR3 is TGCGCCAGCAGCTTGGACCCATCTAGCACAGATACGCAGTATTTT. Its translation is CASSLDPSSTDTQYF.

This chain joins TRBV18 and TRBJ1-4; the match to TRBD1 covers 8 bases. Per the germline V gene, CDR1 is KGHSH and CDR2 is LQKENI. With V trimmed by 4 bases and J by 2 bases, 6 bases remained unmatched. The CDR3 has 16 amino acids. CDR3 coding DNA: TGTGCCAGCTCACTTACGGGACAGGCGACTAATGAAAAACTGTTTTTT. It specifies CASSLTGQATNEKLFF.

J is TRBJ1-1 and V is TRBV7-2; D may be TRBD1 (5 bases). Germline V gives CDR1 SGHTA, CDR2 FQGNSA. V was shortened by 2 bases and J by 1 base, with 8 bases between the two germline ends. This CDR3 region has 14 residues. The CDR3 loop reads CASSLRGKNTEAFF. The DNA of the CDR3 is TGTGCCAGCAGCTTACGGGGCAAGAACACTGAAGCTTTCTTT.

This chain uses TRBV18 with TRBJ2-3; 13 nucleotides match TRBD2. The ends lost 3 bases at V and 1 base at J; junction bases unmatched: 1. Germline V lookup: CDR1 KGHSH, CDR2 LQKENI. This CDR3 is 16 amino acids long. CDR3 in amino acids: CASSPGTSGGTDTQYF. The CDR3 bases are TGTGCCAGCTCACCTGGGACTAGCGGGGGCACAGATACGCAGTATTTT.

The chain couples TRBV7-2 to TRBJ1-5; TRBD1 is a possible D gene (5 bases). This CDR3 has 13 residues. V was shortened by 5 bases and J by 9 bases, with 14 bases between the two germline ends. The germline CDR1 and CDR2 sequences are SGHTA and FQGNSA. The CDR3 DNA follows: TGTGCCAGCAGCCCAGGGCCTTTGTGGCCCCAGCATTTT. It encodes CASSPGPLWPQHF.

J is TRBJ1-1 and V is TRBV2; D call uncertain. This CDR3 has 16 amino acids. Germline V gene lookup returns CDR1 SNHLY and CDR2 FYNNEI. V was shortened by 0 bases and J by 1 base, with 12 bases between the two germline ends. For the CDR3, the DNA is TGTGCCAGCAGTGAAGCGCTATGGCGTCAGAACACTGAAGCTTTCTTT. As protein: CASSEALWRQNTEAFF.

The chain carries TRBV6-1 and TRBJ1-4; possibly TRBD1 for D (5 bases). From germline, CDR1 is MNHNS and CDR2 SASEGT. Trimming pared 6 bases from V and 4 bases from J, leaving 15 bases between. There are 15 residues in the CDR3. Written as DNA, the CDR3 is TGTGCCAGCAGGCAGGTGGGGGGGGTTAATGAAAAACTGTTTTTT. It is translated as CASRQVGGVNEKLFF.

This clone has a single count. The CDR3, as DNA: TGTGCCAGCTCACCCGGTCCCATCATCAGCGGGGGCCCTATTGAGCAGTACTTC. Translating it yields CASSPGPIISGGPIEQYF. V gene TRBV18 combines with J gene TRBJ2-7; 8 nucleotides align to TRBD2. CDR3 length: 18 residues. V trimming: 3 bases; J trimming: 7 bases; junction bases outside the gene matches: 20. The germline V gene encodes CDR1 KGHSH and CDR2 LQKENI.

The gene calls are TRBV7-9 and TRBJ2-5, with D tentatively TRBD1 (6 bases). V shed 2 bases and J shed 3 bases, with 7 bases lying between them. The CDR3 has 13 amino acids. Germline V gene data show CDR1 as SEHNR and CDR2 as FQNEAQ (reference sequence). CDR3 DNA sequence: TGTGCCAGCAGCTTAAACAGGGAAGAGACCCAGTACTTC. Protein sequence: CASSLNREETQYF.

The chain is built from TRBV28 and TRBJ2-1; D uncertain. The germline V gene has CDR1 MDHEN and CDR2 SYDVKM. This CDR3 contains 14 residues. V lost 1 base, J lost 1 base, and 5 bases lay in between. CDR3 sequence: CASSLSPSYNEQFF. The DNA of the CDR3 is TGTGCCAGCAGTTTATCGCCTTCCTACAATGAGCAGTTCTTC.

The rearrangement joins TRBV7-6 to TRBJ2-7; 11 positions agree with TRBD2. This CDR3 comprises 16 residues. The junction had 8 bases not matched to a gene; V was cut back by 5 bases and J by 2 bases. Per the germline V gene, CDR1 is SGHVS and CDR2 is FNYEAQ. The CDR3 loop reads CASSLKRLAGPYEQYF. The DNA of the CDR3 is TGTGCCAGCAGCCTAAAAAGACTAGCGGGGCCCTACGAGCAGTACTTC.

This clone was picked up one time. The chain is built from TRBV2 and TRBJ2-7; D unresolved. Trimming pared 1 base from V and 4 bases from J, leaving 14 bases between. In germline, CDR1 is SNHLY, CDR2 FYNNEI. CDR3 size: 15 residues. The CDR3 sequence is CASSEGWMGLYEQYF. In DNA form, the CDR3 reads TGTGCCAGCAGTGAAGGATGGATGGGCCTGTACGAGCAGTACTTC.

The chain joins TRBV29-1 to TRBJ2-7; D may be TRBD2 (5 bases). From germline, CDR1 is SQVTM and CDR2 ANQGSEA. The CDR3 spans 12 residues. Between the trimmed V and J ends, which lost 4 bases and 0 bases, there was a span of 7 bases. DNA of the CDR3: TGCAGCGTTGCCGGGATCTCCTACGAGCAGTACTTC. This encodes CSVAGISYEQYF.

Concerning this clone: The CDR3 ends on some other residue instead of the conserved phenylalanine or tryptophan, so this is likely a read error. Because the CDR3's place on the DNA is in doubt, the DNA is left out and the CDR3 is given as listed by TCRdb. This chain connects TRBV21-1 to TRBJ1-5; TRBD1 is the table's D call, not checked against the DNA. TRBV21-1 is labeled a pseudogene. The CDR3 spans 13 amino acids, including both terminal residues. This CDR3 reads CASSAFPWTGGPS.

The chain links TRBV28 to TRBJ1-2, with D uncertain. CDR3 size: 15 residues. Trimming removed 0 bases at V and 6 bases at J, with 14 bases between. CDR1 and CDR2 from the germline V gene are MDHEN and SYDVKM. CDR3 in amino acids: CASSLWASTGDGYTF. In DNA form, the CDR3 reads TGTGCCAGCAGTTTATGGGCCAGTACTGGGGATGGCTACACCTTC.

The chain has TRBV25-1 and TRBJ1-2; D is unclear. V gave up 0 bases and J gave up 3 bases, with 8 bases separating them. The CDR3 is 14 amino acids. Germline V CDR1 and CDR2: MGHDK, SYGVNS. The CDR3, as DNA: TGTGCCAGCAGTGAATATTCAGGCGACTATGGCTACACCTTC. Amino acids: CASSEYSGDYGYTF.

The genes are TRBV5-4 and TRBJ1-2, with 7 positions matching TRBD1. After removal of 4 bases from V and 5 bases from J, the junction contained 8 bases not matched to a gene. The germline V gene has CDR1 SGHNT and CDR2 YYREEE (reference sequence). The CDR3 extends over 14 amino acids. The CDR3 loop reads CASSPSDRAYGYTF. The CDR3 DNA follows: TGTGCCAGCAGCCCGAGCGACAGGGCATATGGCTACACCTTC.

The rearrangement joins TRBV5-1 to TRBJ1-1; 8 bases map to TRBD1. J lost 5 bases, V lost 9 bases, and 12 bases had no gene match. CDR1 SGHRS and CDR2 YFSETQ come from the germline V gene. The CDR3 has 14 amino acids. The CDR3 DNA follows: TGCGCCACGGGACAGGACTTTCGGGGGACTGAAGCTTTCTTT. Its protein is CATGQDFRGTEAFF.

The chain carries TRBV18 and TRBJ2-2, with 12 bases aligning to TRBD1. The length of the CDR3 is 17 residues. The ends lost 3 bases at V and 7 bases at J; junction bases unmatched: 9. Germline V gives CDR1 KGHSH, CDR2 LQKENI. CDR3 DNA: TGTGCCAGCTCACCTCCCGGGACAGGGGGCCCGAACGGGGAGCTGTTTTTT. Translation gives CASSPPGTGGPNGELFF.